This TCR beta chain was identified during a study of identical twins. Regarding the study as a whole: Findings came from cross-sectional statistics, without long-term follow-up of donors.

Healthy Caucasians alone served as donors. From germline, CDR1 is SGHAT and CDR2 FQNNGV. The CDR3 extends over 16 amino acids. Trimming left V 6 bases short and J 2 bases short, with 17 bases between. A few counts support this clonotype. Its antigen is undetermined. A universal primer site was incorporated via template switching, and the cDNA contained unique molecular identifiers. TCRdb reprocessed the 5' RACE reads with MiXCR, giving one entry per CDR3 protein. The repertoire holds 550,000 to 700,000 distinct CDR3 sequences, more than 9% seen once, with roughly 3% in the top ten. The data also belong to a second study, concerning yellow fever vaccine responses in identical twins. As that report states: Twins reportedly showed a vaccine T cell response that seemed partly convergent and partly personalized.

The chain employs TRBV11-2 and TRBJ2-1, with D maybe TRBD2 (5 bases). The TCR comes from a woman aged 18 to 35 in good health. The sequencing input was PBMCs. As DNA, the CDR3 is TGTGCCAGCAGAGGAGGAGGACTCTTCACCTACAATGAGCAGTTCTTC. As protein: CASRGGGLFTYNEQFF.